What follows are 17 T cell receptor beta chains derived from one specimen sequenced in a study of T-cell reconstitution after alpha-beta-depleted transplantation in children. Construction of the TCRbeta library involved unique molecular identifiers. TCRdb reprocessed the PCR reads with MiXCR, giving one entry per CDR3 protein. Among about 980,000 distinct CDR3 sequences listed, about 31% were seen once. The starting material was PBMCs, mostly from graft donor cells, obtained 360 days after TCRalphabeta/CD19-depleted stem cell transplant. These receptor sequences come from a boy under two years old who had a stem cell transplant for SCID, so the T cells may come from the graft donor.

V and J are TRBV15 and TRBJ2-1; D might be TRBD2 (6 bases). Germline CDR1 and CDR2: LNHNV and YYDKDF (reference sequence). This CDR3 comprises 14 residues. Trimming stripped 3 bases from V and 8 bases from J, with 14 bases between. The CDR3 nucleotides read TGTGCCACCAGCAGGGGAGGAAGCGGGCATGAGCAGTTCTTC. Residues: CATSRGGSGHEQFF.

The rearrangement joins TRBV28 to TRBJ2-7, with TRBD2 as a possible D gene (6 bases). The CDR3 length is 16 residues. The V end lost 1 base, the J end lost 3 bases, and 16 bases lay between the germline ends. In germline, CDR1 is MDHEN, CDR2 SYDVKM. In nucleotides, the CDR3 is TGTGCCAGCAGTTTATTAGGGGAGGCCCGGGACTACGAGCAGTACTTC. It yields the protein CASSLLGEARDYEQYF. Together with reference TRBV28 and TRBJ2-7, the CDR3 gives the full variable domain: DVKVTQSSRYLVKRTGEKVFLECVQDMDHENMFWYRQDPGLGLRLIYFSYDVKMKEKGDIPEGYSVSREKKERFSLILESASTNQTSMYLCASSLLGEARDYEQYFGPGTRLTVT.

V usage is TRBV20-1 and J usage is TRBJ2-7; 10 bases are shared with TRBD2. The CDR3 has 12 amino acids. V gave up 6 bases and J gave up 5 bases; unmatched junction bases: 4. Germline-derived CDR1 and CDR2 are DFQATT and SNEGSKA (reference sequence). In nucleotides, the CDR3 is TGCAGTGCGAGCGGGAGGGGCGACGAGCAGTACTTC. This gives the protein CSASGRGDEQYF.

This clonotype was seen a handful of times. The chain carries TRBV20-1 and TRBJ2-1; perhaps TRBD1 as D (6 bases). Germline V gives CDR1 DFQATT, CDR2 SNEGSKA (reference sequence). The CDR3 is made up of 15 amino acids. CDR3 sequence reads: CTLLNRGQGPNEQFF. CDR3 nucleotides: TGCACCCTCCTAAACCGGGGACAAGGTCCGAATGAGCAGTTCTTC.

The chain links TRBV5-1 to TRBJ2-7; D is unclear. Germline V gene sequence: CDR1 SGHRS, CDR2 YFSETQ. This CDR3 is built from 13 residues. With 8 bases removed from V and 4 bases from J, the gap between germline ends came to 16 bases. CDR3 residues: CASKIADGYEQYF. The CDR3 bases are TGCGCCAGTAAGATCGCCGACGGTTACGAGCAGTACTTC.

In its sample, this clonotype was seen a few times. This rearrangement joins TRBV28 to TRBJ1-1; TRBD1 aligns across 9 bases. CDR3 size: 17 residues. Losses at the gene ends were 3 bases for V and 4 bases for J; bases not matched to a gene: 12. Germline CDR1 MDHEN, CDR2 SYDVKM. CDR3 nucleotide sequence: TGTGCCAGCAGTTTTTCATTCCCCGGGACAGGGCTCACTGAAGCTTTCTTT. Amino acid sequence: CASSFSFPGTGLTEAFF. Full variable domain (rest looked up from reference TRBV28 and TRBJ1-1): DVKVTQSSRYLVKRTGEKVFLECVQDMDHENMFWYRQDPGLGLRLIYFSYDVKMKEKGDIPEGYSVSREKKERFSLILESASTNQTSMYLCASSFSFPGTGLTEAFFGQGTRLTVV.

The chain joins TRBV4-2 to TRBJ1-2; D not certain. V gave up 0 bases and J gave up 0 bases, with 11 bases separating them. CDR1 is LGHNA, CDR2 YNFKEQ, per germline. The CDR3 has 16 amino acids. CDR3 residues: CASSQDPGVANYGYTF. The CDR3 DNA reads as TGTGCCAGCAGCCAAGATCCCGGAGTAGCTAACTATGGCTACACCTTC.

This rearrangement joins TRBV28 to TRBJ1-5; 7 nucleotides align to TRBD1. V shed 1 base, J shed 5 bases, and the junction held 2 bases outside the gene matches. This CDR3 region has 14 residues. The germline V gene has CDR1 MDHEN and CDR2 SYDVKM. This CDR3 reads CASSLSRGDQPQHF. The CDR3 DNA sequence: TGTGCCAGCAGTTTATCCAGGGGGGATCAGCCCCAGCATTTT.

The chain is built from TRBV29-1 and TRBJ2-1; D assignment may be TRBD1 or TRBD2 (5 bases each). The V gene lost 4 bases and the J gene lost 7 bases, with 11 bases spanning the gap. This CDR3 is built from 12 residues. Looked up from germline, CDR1 is SQVTM and CDR2 is ANQGSEA. CDR3: CSVVGAGNEQFF. CDR3 nucleotides: TGCAGCGTTGTCGGGGCCGGGAATGAGCAGTTCTTC.

This clonotype has just a few counts. The gene calls are TRBV12-3 or TRBV12-4 and TRBJ2-7; perhaps D is TRBD1 or TRBD2 (6 bases each). The CDR3 has 13 amino acids. V was shortened by 10 bases and J by 8 bases, with 21 bases between the two germline ends. CDR3 sequence (DNA): TGTGCCACATCAGCCGCACAGGGAGGCCAGCAGTACTTC. Protein: CATSAAQGGQQYF.

This clonotype was counted only a few times. This chain links TRBV4-2 with TRBJ2-3; D possibly corresponds to TRBD2 (6 bases). Trimming took 6 bases from V and 2 from J, leaving 15 bases between them. Germline assignment: CDR1 LGHNA and CDR2 YNFKEQ. The CDR3 consists of 15 residues. The CDR3 DNA reads as TGTGCCAGCAGGTCCGGGGGAACAAACACAGATACGCAGTATTTT. It yields the protein CASRSGGTNTDTQYF.

This clonotype was detected a few times. The chain recombines TRBV15 with TRBJ1-2, with D perhaps matching TRBD1 (6 bases). There are 14 residues in the CDR3. CDR1 LNHNV and CDR2 YYDKDF come from the germline V gene (reference sequence). V lost 0 bases and J 4 bases, leaving 9 bases between the germline ends. The CDR3 here is CATSRDWGPYGYTF. The CDR3 nucleotides read TGTGCCACCAGCAGAGATTGGGGGCCCTATGGCTACACCTTC.

This chain uses TRBV12-3 or TRBV12-4 with TRBJ2-7; D ambiguous. V was cut by 2 bases and J by 6 bases, with 11 bases left in between. The CDR3 extends over 13 amino acids. The CDR3 DNA reads TGTGCCAGCAGTTTAATGGGGTTCAGCGAGCAGTACTTC. As protein: CASSLMGFSEQYF.

This clonotype came up a few times. The gene calls are TRBV2 and TRBJ2-5, with TRBD1 matching 7 bases. The V gene end was trimmed by 1 base and the J gene end by 13 bases; junction bases not matched to a gene: 6. The CDR3 is 12 residues long. The germline V gene encodes CDR1 SNHLY and CDR2 FYNNEI. The CDR3 spells CASSEGGTALYF. CDR3 nucleotides: TGTGCCAGCAGTGAAGGGGGGACAGCCTTGTACTTC.

This clonotype showed up just a few times. This chain uses TRBV2 with TRBJ1-1, with D uncertain. Germline lookup yields CDR1 SNHLY and CDR2 FYNNEI. V lost 6 bases and J 8 bases, leaving 10 bases between the germline ends. CDR3 length equals 11 residues. The CDR3 reads CASRVDGEAFF. The CDR3 nucleotides are TGTGCCAGCAGGGTGGATGGAGAAGCTTTCTTT.

The chain recombines TRBV5-1 with TRBJ1-2; D unclear. V lost 0 bases to trimming and J lost 4 bases, with 10 bases between them. CDR3 length equals 14 residues. Germline V lookup: CDR1 SGHRS, CDR2 YFSETQ. CDR3 DNA: TGCGCCAGCAGCTTGGATCCGTTTCTCTATGGCTACACCTTC. This sequence encodes CASSLDPFLYGYTF.

The sample holds a few counts of this clonotype. The chain recombines TRBV6-5 with TRBJ2-3; TRBD2 aligns across 9 bases. Trimming removed 1 base from V and 2 bases from J; junction bases left unmatched: 4. This CDR3 is built from 16 residues. Germline V CDR1 and CDR2: MNHEY, SVGAGI. The CDR3 region has the DNA TGTGCCAGCAGTTACTGGGCGGGGGGGCCCACAGATACGCAGTATTTT. Translated: CASSYWAGGPTDTQYF.